A single sample gave rise to the 4 T cell receptor beta chains below, sequenced in a study of T cells in Graves' hyperthyroidism and ophthalmopathy. Using RNA transcripts as the source, TCR beta CDR3 regions were amplified. Researchers ran a first-round RT-PCR on the TCR CDR3 using the HTBI primer set. MiXCR, applied by TCRdb to the multiplex PCR reads, yields one record per CDR3 protein. The sample contains approximately 590,000 distinct CDR3 sequences, 15% to 18% of which appear only once. The sample was blood. These receptor sequences come from a woman in her twenties or thirties with Graves' hyperthyroidism.

This clonotype was seen at least ten times. The chain recombines TRBV28 with TRBJ2-7, with TRBD2 identical over 9 bases. V was clipped by 2 bases and J by 0 bases; unmatched bases: 8. The CDR3 runs 17 residues. In germline, CDR1 is MDHEN, CDR2 SYDVKM. CDR3 nucleotide sequence: TGTGCCAGCAGTTTAAGAGGGGGCGGGAGGGCCTCCTACGAGCAGTACTTC. Amino acid sequence: CASSLRGGGRASYEQYF. Based on the CDR3 plus reference TRBV28 and TRBJ2-7, the full variable domain is DVKVTQSSRYLVKRTGEKVFLECVQDMDHENMFWYRQDPGLGLRLIYFSYDVKMKEKGDIPEGYSVSREKKERFSLILESASTNQTSMYLCASSLRGGGRASYEQYFGPGTRLTVT.

This clonotype has at least ten counts. The CDR3 coding sequence is TGTGCCAGCAGTGGCCGAGGTGTCTACGAGCAGTACTTC. This translates into CASSGRGVYEQYF. This chain connects TRBV2 to TRBJ2-7; D uncertain. This CDR3 has 13 amino acids. V lost 4 bases and J 3 bases, leaving 10 bases between the germline ends. Per the germline V gene, CDR1 is SNHLY and CDR2 is FYNNEI.

This clonotype has only a few counts. The chain has TRBV20-1 and TRBJ1-2; D is perhaps TRBD1 (6 bases). The germline CDR1 and CDR2 sequences are DFQATT and SNEGSKA (reference sequence). This CDR3 region has 13 residues. For the CDR3, the DNA is TGCCGATACTGTCACAGGGTCTCCTATGGCTACACCTTC. Its translation is CRYCHRVSYGYTF.

This clonotype was observed at least ten times. The rearrangement joins TRBV6-1 to TRBJ2-1, with 9 nucleotides matching TRBD2. The CDR3 length is 15 residues. V was clipped by 1 base and J by 4 bases; unmatched bases: 2. The V gene's germline CDR1 is MNHNS and CDR2 SASEGT. The CDR3 bases are TGTGCCAGCAGTGAAGTGACTAGCGGTTACAATGAGCAGTTCTTC. Translating gives CASSEVTSGYNEQFF.